This T cell receptor (beta chain) was sequenced in a study of cytomegalovirus exposure and HLA in healthy donors. Overall study results and limits: Clonal expansion, a later analysis showed, was greater in HLA-associated TCR beta chains than in equally common others. A few chains linked to CMV were shown in vitro to be specific for CMV antigens. Published work reported that the classifier diagnosed cytomegalovirus status with high specificity and sensitivity.

Notes on this clone: What it binds is unknown.

Primers: 60 Vbeta forward and 13 Jbeta reverse. Some clones are missing from TCRdb's copy, which holds only in-frame ones; the method was immunoSEQ multiplex PCR. The sample carries about 150,000 clones, 85% to 90% recorded once. CDR3 length equals 13 residues. Germline CDR1 MNHNS, CDR2 SASEGT. Trimming took off 6 bases at V and 6 bases at J, with 14 bases between the two ends. The specimen was PBMCs. The sequence was obtained from a young woman in good health and CMV-seronegative. V and J are TRBV6-1 and TRBJ1-2; the D gene is possibly TRBD1 (5 bases). CDR3 loop: CASRPQGGDGYTF. In DNA, the CDR3 is TGTGCCAGCAGACCCCAGGGTGGAGATGGCTACACCTTC.